This entry features one T cell receptor beta chain sequence. The data belong to a study of blood T cell repertoires in COVID-19. Study at large: Acute-phase and convalescent COVID-19 samples originated in the United States, Italy and Spain.

Sequencing used immunoSEQ multiplex PCR; TCRdb keeps in-frame clones, though not all of them. The sample lists approximately 100,000 clones; around 84% were seen once. Per germline, CDR1 MNHNY and CDR2 SVGAGI (reference sequence). The CDR3 has 14 residues. Trimming pared 5 bases from V and 8 bases from J, leaving 16 bases between. Sequencing used peripheral blood. The rearrangement uses TRBV6-6 and TRBJ2-4; the D gene is possibly TRBD2 (5 bases). The origin of this receptor is a woman aged 80 or older with active or convalescent COVID-19. This CDR3 is CASSSPGEGDIQYF. CDR3 nucleotide sequence: TGTGCCAGCAGTAGTCCGGGTGAGGGCGACATTCAGTACTTC.